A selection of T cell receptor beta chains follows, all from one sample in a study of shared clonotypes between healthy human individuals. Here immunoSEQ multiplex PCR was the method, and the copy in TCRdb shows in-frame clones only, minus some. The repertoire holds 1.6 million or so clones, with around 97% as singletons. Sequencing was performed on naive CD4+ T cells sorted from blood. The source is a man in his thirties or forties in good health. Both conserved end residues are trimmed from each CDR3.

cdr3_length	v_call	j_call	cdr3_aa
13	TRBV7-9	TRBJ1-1	ASSNPGQGNTEAF
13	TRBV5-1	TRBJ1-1	ASSDPVTPNTEAF
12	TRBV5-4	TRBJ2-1	ASSLSGTSNEQF
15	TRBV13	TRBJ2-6	ASSLVKREAHANVLT
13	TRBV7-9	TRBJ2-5	ASSYNRGWGETQY
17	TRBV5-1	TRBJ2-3	ASSGTYGTSVFRTDTQY
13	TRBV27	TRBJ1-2	ASSLGRLPNYGYT
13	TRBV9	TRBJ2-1	ASSVSAVTYNEQF
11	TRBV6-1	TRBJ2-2	ASRTAAGGELF
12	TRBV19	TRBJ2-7	ASSVTSGTYEQY
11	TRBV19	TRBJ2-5	ASSTGGQETQY
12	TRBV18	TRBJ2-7	ASSPRDTDYEQY
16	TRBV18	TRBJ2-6	ASSPIGQGVSGANVLT
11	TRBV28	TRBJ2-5	ASRPPFGETQY
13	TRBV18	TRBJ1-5	ASSQGQGPNQPQH
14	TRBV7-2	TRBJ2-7	ASSLGVGTGTSEQY
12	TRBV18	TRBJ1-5	ASSPGLGNQPQH
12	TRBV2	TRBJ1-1	ASSEDWAGSEAF
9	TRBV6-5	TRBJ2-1	ATRSGDRVF
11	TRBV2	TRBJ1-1	ATLGQFNTEAF
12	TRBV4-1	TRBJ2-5	ASSQIDRQETQY
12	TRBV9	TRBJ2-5	ASSVGNLGETQY
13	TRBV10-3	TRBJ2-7	ATGTGGLPSYEQY
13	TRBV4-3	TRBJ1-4	ASSQAEATNEKLF
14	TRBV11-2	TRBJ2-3	ASSLEGGPRTDTQY